Sequencing of this T cell receptor beta chain was carried out in a study of OX40 agonist ivuxolimab in advanced cancers. Study-wide context: The study gave patients intravenous ivuxolimab at 0.01 to 10 mg/kg every 2 weeks.

Autoimmune disease history or systemic immunosuppression barred patients. This table comes from immunoSEQ multiplex PCR, and its TCRdb copy is limited to in-frame clones, with some not included. The repertoire holds about 28,000 clones, with approximately 91% as singletons. The TCR was taken from an adult with an advanced solid tumor such as melanoma, head and neck, liver or kidney cancer. Material: CD4+ or CD8+ T cells sorted from blood, obtained in a trial of the OX40 agonist ivuxolimab.

CDR3 amino acids: CASRGGGTSGTNSYNEQFF. The CDR3 nucleotides read TGTGCCAGTAGAGGAGGCGGGACTAGCGGGACAAACTCCTACAATGAGCAGTTCTTC. The chain couples TRBV19 to TRBJ2-1, with 13 nucleotides matching TRBD2. This CDR3 spans 19 amino acids. Germline V gene data show CDR1 as LNHDA and CDR2 as SQIVND (reference sequence). V was pared by 6 bases and J by 0 bases, with 11 bases of the junction left unmatched. The full variable domain, rest sourced from reference TRBV19 and TRBJ2-1, is DGGITQSPKYLFRKEGQNVTLSCEQNLNHDAMYWYRQDPGQGLRLIYYSQIVNDFQKGDIAEGYSVSREKKESFPLTVTSAQKNPTAFYLCASRGGGTSGTNSYNEQFFGPGTRLTVL.